These 20 T cell receptor beta chains were all obtained from the same sample, sequenced in a study of T cells after yellow fever vaccination. TCRdb re-analysed the 5' RACE reads in MiXCR, keeping a single row per CDR3 protein. There are 250,000 or so distinct CDR3 sequences in the sample; over 6.5% occur only once, and roughly 1% lies in the top ten. This material consisted of CD4+ T cells sorted from PBMCs, taken on the day of the yellow fever booster vaccination. Source of these receptors: a man younger than 40 who received the YFV17D yellow fever vaccine.

There are many counts of this clonotype. The chain has TRBV7-2 and TRBJ2-1; possible D gene TRBD2, 5 bases. The CDR3 has 15 residues. The ends were cut back, 2 bases at V and 7 bases at J, with 15 bases in the middle. Germline CDR1 and CDR2: SGHTA and FQGNSA. In nucleotides, the CDR3 is TGTGCCAGCAGCTTATGGACTGAGTCGGTTAATGAGCAGTTCTTC. Protein: CASSLWTESVNEQFF.

A word on this clonotype: The junction does not match germline at one end; this may be a read error. V is TRBV20-1 and J is TRBJ1-4; TRBD1 might be the D (6 bases). Germline V CDR1 and CDR2: DFQATT, SNEGSKA (reference sequence). The CDR3 length is 17 residues. Here the CDR3 DNA reads TGCTGTGCTAGCCTGCGAGGGGGAGGCGCAACTAATGAAAAACTGTTTTTT. Amino acid sequence: CCASLRGGGATNEKLFF.

This clonotype was counted at least ten times. V is TRBV20-1 and J is TRBJ2-2; TRBD1 matches at 9 bases. Trimming took 3 bases from V and 5 from J; bases not matched to a gene: 4. Germline assignment: CDR1 DFQATT and CDR2 SNEGSKA (reference sequence). This CDR3 comprises 14 residues. In DNA form, the CDR3 reads TGCAGTGCTAGTCGACAGGGGGGAACCGGGGAGCTGTTTTTT. Residues: CSASRQGGTGELFF.

This clonotype occurred a few times. The chain is built from TRBV5-1 and TRBJ1-2; D may be TRBD1 (5 bases). V lost 3 bases to trimming and J lost 4 bases, with 13 bases between them. CDR3 length: 14 residues. Per the germline V gene, CDR1 is SGHRS and CDR2 is YFSETQ. In DNA form, the CDR3 reads TGCGCCAGCAGCTCAGACCCGGGGCCCTATGGCTACACCTTC. This codes for CASSSDPGPYGYTF.

This clonotype was detected a few times. The V gene is TRBV11-2, the J gene TRBJ1-2, with D perhaps TRBD1 (5 bases). CDR1 SGHAT and CDR2 FQNNGV come from the germline V gene. The V end was cut by 5 bases, the J end by 4 bases, with 14 bases between. The CDR3 length is 14 residues. Here the CDR3 DNA reads TGTGCCAGCAGCGTAGGCACAGGTGGCTATGGCTACACCTTC. Its protein product is CASSVGTGGYGYTF.

The J gene is TRBJ2-7, the V gene TRBV5-1; 12 bases align to TRBD2. V was clipped by 7 bases and J by 5 bases; unmatched bases: 4. The CDR3 is 13 residues long. Germline V CDR1 and CDR2: SGHRS, YFSETQ. The CDR3 DNA is TGCGCCAGCGGACTAGCGGGAACCCACGAGCAGTACTTC. Encoded protein: CASGLAGTHEQYF.

This clonotype was observed at least ten times. The chain recombines TRBV6-5 with TRBJ2-3; D could derive from TRBD1 or TRBD2 (5 bases each). The CDR3 is 15 residues long. Trimming pared 0 bases from V and 0 bases from J, leaving 7 bases between. Germline-derived CDR1 and CDR2 are MNHEY and SVGAGI. For the CDR3, the DNA is TGTGCCAGCAGTTACTCGAGGGGAAGCACAGATACGCAGTATTTT. Translation: CASSYSRGSTDTQYF.

The rearrangement joins TRBV4-3 to TRBJ2-7; TRBD2 matches at 7 bases. From germline, CDR1 is LGHNA and CDR2 YSLEER. Trimming removed 1 base from V and 4 bases from J; junction bases left unmatched: 7. The CDR3 is 15 amino acids. CDR3 nucleotide sequence: TGCGCCAGCAGCCAAGCGAGCGGGAAGGCGTACGAGCAGTACTTC. Its translation: CASSQASGKAYEQYF.

The chain uses TRBV7-2 and TRBJ2-1, with 7 positions matching TRBD2. Unmatched junction bases numbered 4, after V lost 5 bases and J lost 3 bases. The CDR3 sequence is 14 residues long. Germline V gene lookup returns CDR1 SGHTA and CDR2 FQGNSA. The CDR3 loop reads CASSQLALYNEQFF. The CDR3 nucleotides are TGTGCCAGCAGCCAACTAGCGCTCTACAATGAGCAGTTCTTC.

In this sample, this clonotype turned up many times. This chain's CDR3 is CASSTSGRPDTQYF. The CDR3 nucleotides read TGTGCCAGCAGCACTAGCGGGAGGCCTGATACGCAGTATTTT. V gene TRBV5-8 combines with J gene TRBJ2-3, with TRBD2 matching 12 bases. CDR1 and CDR2 from the germline V gene are SGHTS and YDEGEE. V lost 4 bases and J lost 6; bases outside the gene matches: 3. This CDR3 is 14 amino acids long.

This clonotype was recorded at least ten times. V is TRBV12-3 or TRBV12-4 and J is TRBJ2-2, with a possible D match to TRBD2 (6 bases). The CDR3 length is 15 residues. V was pared by 9 bases and J by 6 bases, with 20 bases between. In DNA form, the CDR3 reads TGTGCCAGTTCAGTTACACCGGGGGTCCCCGGGGAGCTGTTTTTT. Protein: CASSVTPGVPGELFF.

This clonotype was counted a few times. The rearrangement links TRBV20-1 to TRBJ2-3; 8 bases match TRBD1. Germline lookup yields CDR1 DFQATT and CDR2 SNEGSKA (reference sequence). Trimming cost V 5 bases and J 0 bases; bases outside gene matches: 4. The CDR3 has 14 amino acids. DNA for the CDR3: TGCAGTGCTCCGGACAGGGTTAGCACAGATACGCAGTATTTT. Translating it yields CSAPDRVSTDTQYF.

This clonotype was recorded a few times. V is TRBV12-3 or TRBV12-4 and J is TRBJ2-3, with no clear D. Between the trimmed V and J ends, which lost 2 bases and 2 bases, there was a span of 8 bases. The CDR3 consists of 14 residues. Here the CDR3 reads CASSLMETTDTQYF. CDR3 DNA: TGTGCCAGCAGTTTAATGGAGACCACAGATACGCAGTATTTT.

This clonotype was recorded many times. This chain uses TRBV6-2 or TRBV6-3 with TRBJ2-5, with D possibly TRBD2 on 5 matching bases. The ends were cut back, 6 bases at V and 1 base at J, with 15 bases in the middle. The germline V gene has CDR1 MNHEY and CDR2 SVGEGT. The CDR3 has 15 amino acids. The CDR3 sequence is CASSILASVQETQYF. Written as DNA, the CDR3 is TGTGCCAGCAGCATCTTAGCGTCGGTCCAAGAGACCCAGTACTTC.

This clonotype has more than one count but fewer than ten. This sequence joins TRBV29-1 and TRBJ1-1; 7 bases agree with TRBD1. With V trimmed by 5 bases and J by 1 base, 7 bases remained unmatched. The CDR3 spans 14 residues. Germline lookup yields CDR1 SQVTM and CDR2 ANQGSEA. The DNA for the CDR3 is TGCAGCGTTCGGGCAGGGGGAGCGAACACTGAAGCTTTCTTT. This sequence encodes CSVRAGGANTEAFF.

This clonotype has ten or more counts. The chain is built from TRBV2 and TRBJ2-3; D gene uncertain. Trimming pared 6 bases from V and 0 bases from J, leaving 10 bases between. Per germline, CDR1 SNHLY and CDR2 FYNNEI. This CDR3 comprises 14 residues. The CDR3 coding sequence is TGTGCCAGCAGGCGGTATGACAGCACAGATACGCAGTATTTT. Protein sequence: CASRRYDSTDTQYF.

The table lists this clonotype with a few counts. The rearrangement links TRBV5-5 to TRBJ1-2, with D possibly TRBD1 on 5 matching bases. Germline V gene data show CDR1 as SGHKS and CDR2 as YYEKEE (reference sequence). Between the trimmed V and J ends, which lost 4 bases and 6 bases, there was a span of 22 bases. The CDR3 has 16 amino acids. CDR3 sequence reads: CASSDRIGIREDGYTF. The CDR3 region has the DNA TGTGCCAGCAGCGACCGCATTGGTATCAGGGAGGATGGCTACACCTTC.

A few counts support this clonotype. The chain recombines TRBV27 with TRBJ1-1, with D tentatively TRBD1 (5 bases). Germline V gene lookup returns CDR1 MNHEY and CDR2 SMNVEV (reference sequence). Deletions cut 7 bases from V and 0 bases from J, with 18 bases between. The CDR3 covers 16 residues. CDR3 region: CASTPRSNRMNTEAFF. CDR3 DNA: TGTGCCAGCACCCCTCGTAGTAACAGGATGAACACTGAAGCTTTCTTT.

This clonotype was counted ten times or more. CDR3 DNA sequence: TGTGCCAGCAGTTTTCGCGGGAGCAATCAGCCCCAGCATTTT. Encoded protein: CASSFRGSNQPQHF. The chain employs TRBV28 and TRBJ1-5; D is undetermined. CDR1 MDHEN and CDR2 SYDVKM come from the germline V gene. This CDR3 region has 14 residues. V lost 3 bases, J lost 1 base, and 7 bases lay in between.

This clonotype showed up just a few times. This sequence joins TRBV6-1 and TRBJ1-6; D is uncertain. This CDR3 has 13 amino acids. CDR1 and CDR2 (germline): MNHNS, SASEGT. Trimming took 6 bases from V and 9 from J, leaving 12 bases between them. In DNA, the CDR3 is TGTGCCAGCAGGCGTGCTAGCTCTTCACCCCTCCACTTT. Amino acids: CASRRASSSPLHF.